These 24 T cell receptor beta chains originate from one sample sequenced in a study of synovial regulatory T cells in juvenile arthritis. Sequencing used immunoSEQ multiplex PCR; TCRdb keeps in-frame clones, though not all of them. In all, the sample yields roughly 10,000 clones. Sequenced input: Treg cells from blood. As to subset: remaining (HLA-DR-negative) circulating blood Treg cells. All receptors derive from a donor younger than 30 with juvenile idiopathic arthritis.

V and J are TRBV19 and TRBJ2-2; TCRdb proposes TRBD1, but this gene call is untestable without DNA. Germline CDR1 is LNHDA and CDR2 is SQIVND (reference sequence). The CDR3 length is 17 residues. No DNA accompanies this entry. The CDR3 sequence is CASSPFPGQGSMGELFF.

The chain uses TRBV5-5 and TRBJ1-1; TCRdb picks TRBD1, but there is no DNA to check that call. The CDR3 consists of 15 residues. No nucleotide data were recorded. CDR1 and CDR2 (germline): SGHKS, YYEKEE (reference sequence). CDR3 loop: CASSPPVGRITEAFF. Filled out from reference TRBV5-5 and TRBJ1-1, the complete variable domain reads DAGVTQSPTHLIKTRGQQVTLRCSPISGHKSVSWYQQVLGQGPQFIFQYYEKEERGRGNFPDRFSARQFPNYSSELNVNALLLGDSALYLCASSPPVGRITEAFFGQGTRLTVV.

This chain links TRBV7-8 with TRBJ1-3. This CDR3 comprises 14 residues. DNA is not recorded here. CDR1 and CDR2 from the germline V gene are SGHVS and FQNEAQ. The CDR3 sequence: CASSSTTIGNTIYF.

The chain uses TRBV5-6 and TRBJ2-7; TCRdb indicates TRBD1, and absent DNA this call remains unverified. This CDR3 comprises 13 residues. There is no recorded DNA. Germline loops: CDR1 SGHDT, CDR2 YYEEEE. CDR3: CASSGRGRDEQYF.

CDR3 protein: CAGRGFGELFF. V and J are TRBV2 and TRBJ2-2; TCRdb gives TRBD2 as the D gene, but with no DNA this cannot be confirmed. Looked up from germline, CDR1 is SNHLY and CDR2 is FYNNEI. This CDR3 region has 11 residues. No DNA is recorded.

This clone is medium-sized by frequency. The V call is TRBV28, the J call TRBJ1-3. The CDR3 length is 14 residues. No coding sequence is recorded. Germline V gene data show CDR1 as MDHEN and CDR2 as SYDVKM. The CDR3 loop reads CASSLGRAGNTIYF.

The V and J genes are TRBV19 and TRBJ2-3. Germline assignment: CDR1 LNHDA and CDR2 SQIVND (reference sequence). The CDR3 contains 12 residues. The DNA is not on file. The CDR3 protein is CASGYVGDTQYF.

The CDR3 sequence: CASSPGGARRQFF. The chain couples TRBV5-8 to TRBJ2-1; TCRdb proposes TRBD2, but this gene call is untestable without DNA. The germline V gene has CDR1 SGHTS and CDR2 YDEGEE. This CDR3 has 13 residues. The DNA sequence is not available.

The rearrangement joins TRBV6-5 to TRBJ2-2; TCRdb outputs TRBD1, but without DNA this stays unchecked. This CDR3 has 15 residues. A DNA sequence was not provided. The germline V gene has CDR1 MNHEY and CDR2 SVGAGI. CDR3 residues: CASSYVAVNTGELFF.

The genes are TRBV4-1 and TRBJ2-7. There are 15 residues in the CDR3. Only the protein sequence is given. Germline V gives CDR1 MGHRA, CDR2 YSYEKL. CDR3 sequence: CASSQDSGYPYEQYF.

J is TRBJ2-3 and V is TRBV18; TCRdb's assignment of TRBD2 cannot be checked, as there is no DNA. CDR3 length: 15 residues. There is no recorded DNA. Germline V lookup: CDR1 KGHSH, CDR2 LQKENI. This CDR3 is CASSPREGFADTQYF.

The V call is TRBV27, the J call TRBJ2-7; TCRdb selects TRBD1, and the lack of DNA leaves this call unchecked. Per germline, CDR1 MNHEY and CDR2 SMNVEV (reference sequence). This CDR3 comprises 17 residues. Nucleotide data are not available. CDR3 amino acids: CASSLGYRRGTVNEQYF.

The chain uses TRBV11-2 and TRBJ1-1. The CDR3 length is 13 residues. No DNA sequence was recorded. Germline assignment: CDR1 SGHAT and CDR2 FQNNGV. CDR3: CASSRALNTEAFF.

The chain is built from TRBV18 and TRBJ2-3. The CDR3 runs to 13 residues. The protein alone is recorded here. Germline CDR1 is KGHSH and CDR2 is LQKENI. CDR3 region: CASSSAGTDTQYF.

The chain links TRBV30 to TRBJ2-7; TCRdb indicates TRBD1, and absent DNA this call remains unverified. Germline CDR1 reads GTSNPN; CDR2 reads SVGIG (reference sequence). The CDR3 covers 14 residues. The nucleotide record is missing. CDR3 sequence: CAWSVGTASYEQYF. The entire variable domain, with the rest obtained from reference TRBV30 and TRBJ2-7, is as follows: SQTIHQWPATLVQPVGSPLSLECTVEGTSNPNLYWYRQAAGRGLQLLFYSVGIGQISSEVPQNLSASRPQDRQFILSSKKLLLSDSGFYLCAWSVGTASYEQYFGPGTRLTVT.

The chain uses TRBV6-1 and TRBJ1-2; no DNA is available, so the TRBD1 call from TCRdb remains unchecked. CDR3 length equals 15 residues. No coding sequence is recorded. The germline gives CDR1 MNHNS, CDR2 SASEGT. CDR3 region: CASSDSQAGLYGYTF.

The J gene is TRBJ2-2, the V gene TRBV29-1. CDR3 length: 11 residues. The entry carries no DNA sequence. The V gene's germline CDR1 is SQVTM and CDR2 ANQGSEA. CDR3 sequence reads: CSVKGTGELFF.

CDR3 protein: CASSSRGQSIYNEQFF. J is TRBJ2-1 and V is TRBV13; the TCRdb call, TRBD1, lacks DNA for checking. Germline V gene data show CDR1 as PRHDT and CDR2 as FYEKMQ (reference sequence). CDR3 length: 16 amino acids. Only the protein sequence is given.

This chain connects TRBV5-8 to TRBJ2-7; TCRdb lists TRBD2, though no DNA is available to test this call. There are 13 residues in the CDR3. The DNA is not on file. Per germline, CDR1 SGHTS and CDR2 YDEGEE. CDR3 region: CASKEGISYEQYF.

The chain employs TRBV27 and TRBJ2-6; TCRdb selects TRBD1, and the lack of DNA leaves this call unchecked. The CDR3 length is 17 residues. No DNA sequence was recorded. Germline CDR1 is MNHEY and CDR2 is SMNVEV (reference sequence). The CDR3 loop reads CASSLSVQISGANVLTF.

The rearrangement joins TRBV6-6 to TRBJ1-1. CDR1 and CDR2 (germline): MNHNY, SVGAGI (reference sequence). The CDR3 has 14 amino acids. No DNA sequence is on record. Here the CDR3 reads CASSLPGGDTEAFF.

The J gene is TRBJ2-2, the V gene TRBV5-1; TCRdb designates TRBD1, a call that cannot be tested without DNA. The germline V gene has CDR1 SGHRS and CDR2 YFSETQ. The CDR3 spans 14 residues. DNA is not on record. CDR3 sequence: CASSLSRAAGELFF.

This sequence joins TRBV19 and TRBJ2-3; lacking DNA, the TRBD1 call made by TCRdb goes unchecked. Germline lookup yields CDR1 LNHDA and CDR2 SQIVND (reference sequence). This CDR3 spans 16 amino acids. No DNA sequence is on record. The chain's CDR3 is CASSNRGRGATDTQYF.

V is TRBV28 and J is TRBJ2-1; TCRdb gives TRBD2 as the D gene, but with no DNA this cannot be confirmed. Germline CDR1 reads MDHEN; CDR2 reads SYDVKM. The CDR3 length is 15 residues. The DNA is not on file. The CDR3: CASSLGLAGDNEQFF.